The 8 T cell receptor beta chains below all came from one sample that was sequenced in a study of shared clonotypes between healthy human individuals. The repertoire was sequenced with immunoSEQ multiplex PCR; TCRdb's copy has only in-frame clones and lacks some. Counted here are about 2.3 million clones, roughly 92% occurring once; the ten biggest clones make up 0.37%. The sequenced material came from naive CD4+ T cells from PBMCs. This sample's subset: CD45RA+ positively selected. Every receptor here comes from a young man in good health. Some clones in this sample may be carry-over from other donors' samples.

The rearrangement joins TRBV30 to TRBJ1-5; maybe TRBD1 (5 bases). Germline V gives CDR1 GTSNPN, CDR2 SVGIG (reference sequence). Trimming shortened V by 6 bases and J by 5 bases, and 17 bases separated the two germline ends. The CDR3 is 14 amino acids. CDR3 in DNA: TGTGCCTGCAATTCCCGGGGCCTAGATCAGCCCCAGCATTTT. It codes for CACNSRGLDQPQHF. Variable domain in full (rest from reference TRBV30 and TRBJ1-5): SQTIHQWPATLVQPVGSPLSLECTVEGTSNPNLYWYRQAAGRGLQLLFYSVGIGQISSEVPQNLSASRPQDRQFILSSKKLLLSDSGFYLCACNSRGLDQPQHFGDGTRLSIL.

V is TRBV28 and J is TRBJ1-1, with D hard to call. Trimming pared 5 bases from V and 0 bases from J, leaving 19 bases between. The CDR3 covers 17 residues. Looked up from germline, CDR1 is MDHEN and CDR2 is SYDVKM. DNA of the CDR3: TGTGCCAGCAGTCCCCTAGGTGGTATACTGATGAACACTGAAGCTTTCTTT. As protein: CASSPLGGILMNTEAFF.

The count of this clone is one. The CDR3 spells CSVTTSGGYTF. CDR3 DNA: TGCAGCGTGACTACTTCCGGCGGCTACACCTTC. The chain employs TRBV29-1 and TRBJ1-2, with no clear D. The CDR3 extends over 11 amino acids. The germline CDR1 and CDR2 sequences are SQVTM and ANQGSEA. V dropped 6 bases and J dropped 8 bases, with 13 bases sitting between them.

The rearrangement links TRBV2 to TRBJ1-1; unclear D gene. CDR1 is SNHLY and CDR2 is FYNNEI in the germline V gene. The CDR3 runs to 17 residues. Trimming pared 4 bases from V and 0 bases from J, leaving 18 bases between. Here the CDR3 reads CASSGEGRTEMNTEAFF. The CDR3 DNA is TGTGCCAGCAGTGGGGAGGGCCGGACTGAGATGAACACTGAAGCTTTCTTT.

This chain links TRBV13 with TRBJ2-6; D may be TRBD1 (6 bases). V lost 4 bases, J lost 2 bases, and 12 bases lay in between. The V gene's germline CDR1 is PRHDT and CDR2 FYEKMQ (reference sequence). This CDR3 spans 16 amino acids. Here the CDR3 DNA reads TGTGCCAGCAGCTCCAGTAGACAGGCTGGGGCCAACGTCCTGACTTTC. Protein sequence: CASSSSRQAGANVLTF.

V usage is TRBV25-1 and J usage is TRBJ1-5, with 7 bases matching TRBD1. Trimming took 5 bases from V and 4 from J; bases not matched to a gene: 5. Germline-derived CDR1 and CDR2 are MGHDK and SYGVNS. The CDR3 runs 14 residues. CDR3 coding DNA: TGTGCCAGCAGTCCGGGACAGATAAATCAGCCCCAGCATTTT. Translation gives CASSPGQINQPQHF.

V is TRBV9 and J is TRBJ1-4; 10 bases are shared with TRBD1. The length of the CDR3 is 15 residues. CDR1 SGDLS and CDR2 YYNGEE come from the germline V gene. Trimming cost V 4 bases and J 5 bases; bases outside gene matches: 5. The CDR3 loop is CASSPRQGANEKLFF. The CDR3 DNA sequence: TGTGCCAGCAGCCCTAGACAGGGGGCGAATGAAAAACTGTTTTTT.

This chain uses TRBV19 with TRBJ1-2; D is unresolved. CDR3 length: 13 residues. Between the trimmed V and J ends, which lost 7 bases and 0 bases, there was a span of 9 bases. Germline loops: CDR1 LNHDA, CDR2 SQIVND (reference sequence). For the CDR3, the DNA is TGTGCCAGTACCCGAGGGCCTAACTATGGCTACACCTTC. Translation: CASTRGPNYGYTF.